The 21 T cell receptor beta chains in this list originate from one sample, sequenced in a study of Ad26.COV2.S vaccination and SARS-CoV-2 variants. The assay was immunoSEQ multiplex PCR, and TCRdb's table has in-frame clones only and misses some. The sample yields some 250,000 clones, roughly 90% seen once. Described treatment: some 19 received Ad26.COV2.S at low or high dose, single or two shots; about 5 received placebo; per-sample allocation not given. It was on day 63 after the first vaccine or placebo injection that samples were taken. The source material was peripheral blood, sampled in a trial of Ad26.COV2.S vaccine versus placebo. The receptors derive from a person between 18 and 65 years old who received the Ad26.COV2.S COVID-19 vaccine or a placebo.

This clone was seen ten or more times. The chain joins TRBV18 to TRBJ1-1; D not resolved. Trimming removed 5 bases from V and 1 base from J, with 5 bases in between. Germline V CDR1 and CDR2: KGHSH, LQKENI. CDR3 length: 12 residues. CDR3 nucleotides: TGTGCCAGCTCAAAAGGGAACACTGAAGCTTTCTTT. This encodes CASSKGNTEAFF.

This chain uses TRBV11-3 with TRBJ1-2, with 11 bases that match TRBD1. V lost 5 bases to trimming and J lost 8 bases; unmatched junction nucleotides: 13. The CDR3 totals 16 residues. Germline V lookup: CDR1 SGHNT, CDR2 YENEEA. CDR3 residues: CASSTQGQGGRGGYTF. The CDR3 DNA sequence: TGTGCCAGCAGCACGCAGGGACAGGGGGGACGGGGCGGCTACACCTTC.

This chain connects TRBV28 to TRBJ2-7, with TRBD1 matching over 8 bases. Looked up from germline, CDR1 is MDHEN and CDR2 is SYDVKM. This CDR3 contains 16 residues. The V gene end was trimmed by 5 bases and the J gene end by 9 bases; junction bases not matched to a gene: 18. The CDR3 is CASSLPGQGGGDRQYF. CDR3 DNA: TGTGCCAGCAGTCTACCCGGACAGGGAGGTGGGGACAGGCAGTACTTC.

The chain recombines TRBV10-3 with TRBJ2-3, with 10 positions matching TRBD2. In germline, CDR1 is ENHRY, CDR2 SYGVKD. The CDR3 has 14 residues. The V segment lost 2 bases and the J segment 8 bases; nucleotides outside the gene matches: 4. The CDR3 here is CAISEVTSGTTQYF. The CDR3 DNA follows: TGTGCCATCAGTGAGGTCACTAGCGGGACTACGCAGTATTTT.

CDR3 protein: CSVVSGVNTEAFF. Written as DNA, the CDR3 is TGCAGCGTTGTGTCAGGGGTGAACACTGAAGCTTTCTTT. The rearrangement uses TRBV29-1 and TRBJ1-1, with D tentatively TRBD1 (6 bases). This CDR3 comprises 13 residues. Trimming pared 4 bases from V and 0 bases from J, leaving 9 bases between. Germline CDR1 is SQVTM and CDR2 is ANQGSEA.

This clone showed up just a few times. J is TRBJ2-7 and V is TRBV5-4; TRBD1 aligns across 9 bases. This CDR3 contains 16 residues. Germline CDR1 and CDR2: SGHNT and YYREEE (reference sequence). V lost 4 bases and J lost 3; bases outside the gene matches: 11. The CDR3 DNA follows: TGTGCCAGCAGCCCCGTACAGCGGACAGGGGACTACGAGCAGTACTTC. It is translated as CASSPVQRTGDYEQYF.

At least ten counts were recorded for this clone. V and J are TRBV28 and TRBJ1-1, with D uncertain. Germline V lookup: CDR1 MDHEN, CDR2 SYDVKM. V was trimmed by 2 bases and J by 5 bases, leaving 18 bases between them. CDR3 size: 16 residues. CDR3 DNA sequence: TGTGCCAGCAGTTTACCCCCCGGACTTCTGCGGACTGAAGCTTTCTTT. This sequence encodes CASSLPPGLLRTEAFF. The whole variable domain, remainder taken from reference TRBV28 and TRBJ1-1, is DVKVTQSSRYLVKRTGEKVFLECVQDMDHENMFWYRQDPGLGLRLIYFSYDVKMKEKGDIPEGYSVSREKKERFSLILESASTNQTSMYLCASSLPPGLLRTEAFFGQGTRLTVV.

This chain connects TRBV7-9 to TRBJ2-7, with a tentative D call TRBD1 (6 bases). This CDR3 region has 14 residues. The V end was cut by 0 bases, the J end by 2 bases, with 8 bases between. The germline V gene has CDR1 SEHNR and CDR2 FQNEAQ (reference sequence). The CDR3: CASSLARDTYEQYF. CDR3 nucleotides: TGTGCCAGCAGCTTAGCTAGGGACACCTACGAGCAGTACTTC.

CDR3 protein: CASSLAPPGLYGYTF. CDR3 nucleotide sequence: TGTGCCAGCAGCTTAGCTCCGCCTGGCTTATATGGCTACACCTTC. V gene TRBV13 combines with J gene TRBJ1-2; no definite D call. The CDR3 totals 15 residues. V was cut by 1 base and J by 5 bases, with 14 bases left in between. The V gene's germline CDR1 is PRHDT and CDR2 FYEKMQ (reference sequence).

The J gene is TRBJ1-2, the V gene TRBV7-2; 12 bases match TRBD1. Germline loops: CDR1 SGHTA, CDR2 FQGNSA. Trimming cost V 1 base and J 8 bases; bases outside gene matches: 14. This CDR3 has 18 residues. Here the CDR3 DNA reads TGTGCCAGCAGCTTAGGTGCGAACCGGGACAGGGGGCCTGGAGGCTACACCTTC. It encodes CASSLGANRDRGPGGYTF. The full variable domain, with the rest looked up from reference TRBV7-2 and TRBJ1-2, is GAGVSQSPSNKVTEKGKDVELRCDPISGHTALYWYRQSLGQGLEFLIYFQGNSAPDKSGLPSDRFSAERTGGSVSTLTIQRTQQEDSAVYLCASSLGANRDRGPGGYTFGSGTRLTVV.

This rearrangement joins TRBV3-1 (or the pseudogene TRBV3-2) to TRBJ2-7, with unresolved D. The CDR3 is 14 amino acids. Per germline, CDR1 LGHDT and CDR2 YNNKEL (reference sequence). V lost 1 base, J lost 6 bases, and 13 bases lay in between. The CDR3 DNA reads TGTGCCAGCAGCCAAGCCGTTCCCTTGGGCGAGCAGTACTTC. Translating gives CASSQAVPLGEQYF.

In regard to this clone: At the DNA level, this CDR3 is encoded by other sequences in the same sample as well. The gene calls are TRBV27 and TRBJ1-2, with D perhaps matching TRBD1 (5 bases). There are 13 residues in the CDR3. Trimming left V 2 bases short and J 4 bases short, with 8 bases between. Per the germline V gene, CDR1 is MNHEY and CDR2 is SMNVEV (reference sequence). In DNA form, the CDR3 reads TGTGCCAGCAGTTTACAGGGTAGCTATGGCTACACCTTC. Protein: CASSLQGSYGYTF.

The table lists this clone with many counts. The gene calls are TRBV19 and TRBJ1-5, with D perhaps TRBD1 (6 bases). CDR1 is LNHDA and CDR2 is SQIVND in the germline V gene (reference sequence). V lost 4 bases and J lost 7, with 17 bases in between. The CDR3 is made up of 15 amino acids. The CDR3 nucleotides are TGTGCCAGTAGTACCCCCCCGCAGGGGTGGCAGCCCCAGCATTTT. Its translation is CASSTPPQGWQPQHF. The variable domain in full, with the rest retrieved from reference TRBV19 and TRBJ1-5, is DGGITQSPKYLFRKEGQNVTLSCEQNLNHDAMYWYRQDPGQGLRLIYYSQIVNDFQKGDIAEGYSVSREKKESFPLTVTSAQKNPTAFYLCASSTPPQGWQPQHFGDGTRLSIL.

This clone was found a few times. V and J are TRBV15 and TRBJ2-4, with TRBD1 matching over 7 bases. With V trimmed by 2 bases and J by 5 bases, 3 bases remained unmatched. Germline CDR1 reads LNHNV; CDR2 reads YYDKDF (reference sequence). The CDR3 is made up of 14 amino acids. CDR3 bases: TGTGCCACCAGCAGACCAGACAGGGAAAACATTCAGTACTTC. Encoded protein: CATSRPDRENIQYF.

The chain uses TRBV2 and TRBJ2-5; 9 bases map to TRBD1. Trimming cost V 2 bases and J 4 bases; bases outside gene matches: 11. Per germline, CDR1 SNHLY and CDR2 FYNNEI. This CDR3 has 17 amino acids. In nucleotides, the CDR3 is TGTGCCAGCAGTGAAAACTGGGGACAGGGTTGGGGAGAGACCCAGTACTTC. This codes for CASSENWGQGWGETQYF. Full variable domain (missing parts from reference TRBV2 and TRBJ2-5): EPEVTQTPSHQVTQMGQEVILRCVPISNHLYFYWYRQILGQKVEFLVSFYNNEISEKSEIFDDQFSVERPDGSNFTLKIRSTKLEDSAMYFCASSENWGQGWGETQYFGPGTRLLVL.

The V call is TRBV6-1, the J call TRBJ1-5; D is undetermined. CDR1 is MNHNS and CDR2 is SASEGT in the germline V gene. V lost 2 bases and J 6 bases, leaving 17 bases between the germline ends. The CDR3 has 16 amino acids. CDR3 DNA sequence: TGTGCCAGCAGTGAACGTAAGGGAATTGAGGCTCAGCCCCAGCATTTT. Encoded protein: CASSERKGIEAQPQHF.

About this clone: The sample has other DNA sequences that encode this CDR3 too. The genes are TRBV11-2 and TRBJ2-7; possible D gene TRBD1, 6 bases. CDR3 size: 16 residues. The germline gives CDR1 SGHAT, CDR2 FQNNGV. The V and J ends lost 1 base and 3 bases respectively, with 16 bases between them. CDR3 coding DNA: TGTGCCAGCAGCTTAGGACCCAGTGGCAGGGGCTACGAGCAGTACTTC. This codes for CASSLGPSGRGYEQYF.

As to this clone: The junction departs from germline at one end; a sequencing error may be responsible. The chain is built from TRBV5-4 and TRBJ2-2; no clear D. The V gene's germline CDR1 is SGHNT and CDR2 YYREEE (reference sequence). This CDR3 has 15 amino acids. In DNA, the CDR3 is TGTGCCAGCACCTTGGTGGGGTTAGACACCGGGGAGCTGTTTTTT. Protein sequence: CASTLVGLDTGELFF.

V is TRBV5-1 and J is TRBJ2-7; D gene uncertain. Trimming removed 3 bases at V and 3 bases at J, with 22 bases between. CDR3 length equals 17 residues. CDR1 and CDR2 (germline): SGHRS, YFSETQ. In nucleotides, the CDR3 is TGCGCCAGCAGCTCTTCCTCCGGGTCCTCTTGGGGCTACGAGCAGTACTTC. Translated, it gives CASSSSSGSSWGYEQYF.

The V and J genes are TRBV4-2 and TRBJ2-2; TRBD2 aligns across 11 bases. The CDR3 is made up of 17 amino acids. Germline assignment: CDR1 LGHNA and CDR2 YNFKEQ. The V and J ends lost 3 bases and 1 base, in that order; junction bases with no gene match: 4. CDR3 nucleotide sequence: TGTGCCAGCAGCCAGGCCGGGACTAGCGGGAACACCGGGGAGCTGTTTTTT. Translation: CASSQAGTSGNTGELFF.

A word on this clone: An end of the junction does not agree with germline; a read error may underlie this. The rearrangement joins TRBV7-7 to TRBJ2-5; 9 bases agree with TRBD1. CDR1 and CDR2 (germline): SSHAT, FNYEAQ (reference sequence). This CDR3 has 14 residues. This CDR3 reads CASSSTGGLETQYF. CDR3 nucleotide sequence: TGTGCTAGCAGCTCGACAGGGGGATTGGAGACCCAGTACTTC. Filled out from reference TRBV7-7 and TRBJ2-5, the complete variable domain reads GAGVSQSPRYKVTKRGQDVTLRCDPISSHATLYWYQQALGQGPEFLTYFNYEAQPDKSGLPSDRFSAERPEGSISTLTIQRTEQRDSAMYRCASSSTGGLETQYFGPGTRLLVL.